Listed here are 31 T cell receptor beta chains from one sample, sequenced in a study of graft-versus-host responses after intestinal transplantation. Only in-frame clones appear in the TCRdb table, and some are missing; sequencing was by immunoSEQ multiplex PCR. There are about 9,800 clones in the sample; around 73% occur only once, and roughly 25% lies in the top ten. Grafts had their tissue processed, releasing intraepithelial and lamina propria lymphocytes. The sample here was ileum tissue, taken approximately 530 days after intestinal transplant. The origin of the receptors is a human patient who received an intestinal transplant, so some T cells may come from the graft donor.

The V gene is TRBV21-1, the J gene TRBJ2-3; the table's D call, TRBD1, was not checked against the DNA. TRBV21-1 is reported as a pseudogene. This CDR3 has 13 amino acids. CDR3 amino acids: CASTAGGPDTQYF. The CDR3 nucleotides read TGTGCCAGCACCGCAGGGGGCCCAGATACGCAGTATTTT.

This clone has a single count. The V call is TRBV19, the J call TRBJ2-2, with 8 bases aligning to TRBD2. Trimming removed 6 bases from V and 1 base from J; junction bases left unmatched: 4. The CDR3 covers 15 residues. The germline V gene has CDR1 LNHDA and CDR2 SQIVND (reference sequence). The CDR3 here is CASRDLAGNTGELFF. The DNA of the CDR3 is TGTGCCAGTAGAGATCTAGCGGGGAACACCGGGGAGCTGTTTTTT.

This chain connects TRBV20-1 to TRBJ2-5, with D hard to call. The tail of the sequence fits TRBJ2-7 better, so the J call may be wrong. Germline CDR1 reads DFQATT; CDR2 reads SNEGSKA (reference sequence). The length of the CDR3 is 11 residues. For the CDR3, the DNA is TGCAGTGCTAGATTGGGCCCCGAGCAGTACTTC. As protein: CSARLGPEQYF.

A remark on this clone: The identical CDR3 is also encoded by other nucleotide sequences in the sample. The genes are TRBV7-2 and TRBJ2-2, with D uncertain. The CDR3 has 12 residues. Germline V gene data show CDR1 as SGHTA and CDR2 as FQGNSA. Trimming cost V 3 bases and J 5 bases, with 4 bases left between them. The chain's CDR3 is CASSLKTGELFF. CDR3 DNA: TGTGCCAGCAGCTTGAAGACCGGGGAGCTGTTTTTT. Together with reference TRBV7-2 and TRBJ2-2, the CDR3 gives the full variable domain: GAGVSQSPSNKVTEKGKDVELRCDPISGHTALYWYRQSLGQGLEFLIYFQGNSAPDKSGLPSDRFSAERTGGSVSTLTIQRTQQEDSAVYLCASSLKTGELFFGEGSRLTVL.

As regards this clone: At one boundary the junction diverges from the germline segment, which might be a read error. The sample contains more than one DNA sequence encoding this CDR3. The rearrangement uses TRBV19 and TRBJ2-6; TRBD1 matches 9 bases. The CDR3 runs to 16 residues. CDR1 and CDR2 from the germline V gene are LNHDA and SQIVND (reference sequence). CDR3 loop: CASSTGQGDRANVLTF. CDR3 nucleotide sequence: TGTGCCAGTAGTACGGGACAGGGAGATCGGGCCAACGTCCTGACCTTC.

This chain uses TRBV28 with TRBJ1-4, with 12 bases matching TRBD1. J lost 7 bases, V lost 3 bases, and 3 bases had no gene match. Germline V gives CDR1 MDHEN, CDR2 SYDVKM. This CDR3 has 15 residues. CDR3 amino acids: CASSFPGQGAEKLFF. The CDR3 bases are TGTGCCAGCAGTTTCCCGGGACAGGGGGCTGAAAAACTGTTTTTT.

The chain recombines TRBV18 with TRBJ2-5; D is perhaps TRBD1 or TRBD2 (5 bases each). The CDR3 has 15 residues. The V end lost 4 bases, the J end lost 1 base, and 13 bases lay between the germline ends. The germline CDR1 and CDR2 sequences are KGHSH and LQKENI. The CDR3: CASSRTPGTQETQYF. CDR3 bases: TGTGCCAGCTCACGTACCCCAGGGACCCAAGAGACCCAGTACTTC. Drawing the rest from reference TRBV18 and TRBJ2-5, the complete variable domain is NAGVMQNPRHLVRRRGQEARLRCSPMKGHSHVYWYRQLPEEGLKFMVYLQKENIIDESGMPKERFSAEFPKEGPSILRIQQVVRGDSAAYFCASSRTPGTQETQYFGPGTRLLVL.

The chain links TRBV5-6 to TRBJ2-2, with TRBD2 matching 13 bases. In germline, CDR1 is SGHDT, CDR2 YYEEEE. The ends lost 0 bases at V and 5 bases at J; junction bases unmatched: 4. The CDR3 contains 17 residues. CDR3 coding DNA: TGTGCCAGCAGCTTGGGGACTAGCGGGAGTTATACCGGGGAGCTGTTTTTT. Translation: CASSLGTSGSYTGELFF.

The V and J genes are TRBV29-1 and TRBJ1-4, with D tentatively TRBD1 (5 bases). Per the germline V gene, CDR1 is SQVTM and CDR2 is ANQGSEA. Trimming cost V 4 bases and J 8 bases, with 11 bases left between them. The CDR3 consists of 12 residues. In DNA form, the CDR3 reads TGCAGCGTTGTGTCAGGGACGGAAAAACTGTTTTTT. It yields the protein CSVVSGTEKLFF.

In the case of this clone: A clone one base away is much larger, so this may be a read error. The chain carries TRBV6-1 and TRBJ2-2; TRBD1 is a possible D gene (5 bases). Looked up from germline, CDR1 is MNHNS and CDR2 is SASEGT. CDR3 size: 15 residues. The CDR3 sequence is CAGSAPPDTTGELFF. CDR3 DNA sequence: TGTGCCGGCAGTGCGCCCCCGGACACGACCGGGGAGCTGTTTTTT.

V is TRBV6-1 and J is TRBJ1-4; tentative D call: TRBD1 (5 bases). Germline CDR1 is MNHNS and CDR2 is SASEGT. This CDR3 comprises 14 residues. V lost 3 bases and J lost 7, with 12 bases in between. The CDR3 bases are TGTGCCAGCAGTGACCGGGACGCATTTGAAAAACTGTTTTTT. Translated, it gives CASSDRDAFEKLFF.

The chain uses TRBV18 and TRBJ1-4; 7 nucleotides agree with TRBD1. From germline, CDR1 is KGHSH and CDR2 LQKENI. V gave up 2 bases and J gave up 6 bases; unmatched junction bases: 3. This CDR3 has 14 residues. The CDR3 spells CASSPNRGDEKLFF. Here the CDR3 DNA reads TGTGCCAGCTCACCAAACAGGGGAGATGAAAAACTGTTTTTT.

About this clone: At one end, the junction sequence differs from germline, possibly due to a read error. This specimen includes other DNA sequences encoding the same CDR3. V gene TRBV6-5 combines with J gene TRBJ2-3; D gene unclear. Per the germline V gene, CDR1 is MNHEY and CDR2 is SVGAGI. The CDR3 extends over 13 amino acids. The CDR3, as DNA: TGCGCCAGCAGTCCCCCTGGGACAGATACGCAGTATTTT. Amino acid sequence: CASSPPGTDTQYF.

The V and J genes are TRBV20-1 and TRBJ2-5; D not resolved. The better agreement between TRBJ2-7 and the DNA end casts doubt on the J call. CDR1 and CDR2 from the germline V gene are DFQATT and SNEGSKA (reference sequence). The CDR3 is 11 amino acids. The CDR3 region is CSATVEVEQYF. The CDR3 nucleotides read TGCAGTGCTACGGTTGAGGTCGAGCAGTACTTC.

The V gene is TRBV2, the J gene TRBJ1-5; 9 bases fit TRBD1. CDR1 and CDR2 from the germline V gene are SNHLY and FYNNEI. Trimming took 4 bases from V and 7 from J; bases not matched to a gene: 5. CDR3 length: 14 residues. Written as DNA, the CDR3 is TGTGCCAGCAGTGGGGACAGGGAGGGACAGCCCCAGCATTTT. It specifies CASSGDREGQPQHF. Full variable domain (outside the CDR3, taken from reference TRBV2 and TRBJ1-5): EPEVTQTPSHQVTQMGQEVILRCVPISNHLYFYWYRQILGQKVEFLVSFYNNEISEKSEIFDDQFSVERPDGSNFTLKIRSTKLEDSAMYFCASSGDREGQPQHFGDGTRLSIL.

The rearrangement uses TRBV18 and TRBJ1-1; D is ambiguous. CDR3 length: 13 amino acids. V lost 4 bases, J lost 5 bases, and 11 bases lay in between. Germline V CDR1 and CDR2: KGHSH, LQKENI. The CDR3 DNA reads as TGTGCCAGCTCACAGGGAGAGTTAACTGAAGCTTTCTTT. It specifies CASSQGELTEAFF.

The chain links TRBV5-4 to TRBJ1-4; unclear D gene. The V end was cut by 2 bases, the J end by 2 bases, with 4 bases between. The CDR3 covers 13 residues. Looked up from germline, CDR1 is SGHNT and CDR2 is YYREEE (reference sequence). This chain's CDR3 is CASSLATNEKLFF. The CDR3 bases are TGTGCCAGCAGCTTAGCGACTAATGAAAAACTGTTTTTT. Based on the CDR3 plus reference TRBV5-4 and TRBJ1-4, the full variable domain is ETGVTQSPTHLIKTRGQQVTLRCSSQSGHNTVSWYQQALGQGPQFIFQYYREEENGRGNFPPRFSGLQFPNYSSELNVNALELDDSALYLCASSLATNEKLFFGSGTQLSVL.

The chain links TRBV7-9 to TRBJ2-1; perhaps TRBD2 as D (6 bases). In germline, CDR1 is SEHNR, CDR2 FQNEAQ (reference sequence). The V end was cut by 7 bases, the J end by 0 bases, with 19 bases between. The CDR3 has 17 residues. CDR3 in amino acids: CASTLGGGSLSYNEQFF. The CDR3 coding sequence is TGTGCCAGCACCCTCGGGGGAGGTAGCCTCTCCTACAATGAGCAGTTCTTC.

The V call is TRBV29-1, the J call TRBJ1-1, with a possible D match to TRBD1 (6 bases). This CDR3 region has 13 residues. V was clipped by 6 bases and J by 1 base, with 12 bases between them. From germline, CDR1 is SQVTM and CDR2 ANQGSEA. This CDR3 is CSVADRPNTEAFF. DNA of the CDR3: TGCAGCGTCGCCGACAGGCCGAACACTGAAGCTTTCTTT.

The rearrangement links TRBV18 to TRBJ1-2, with D tentatively TRBD1 (6 bases). This CDR3 has 16 amino acids. V was trimmed by 3 bases and J by 7 bases, leaving 21 bases between them. Per the germline V gene, CDR1 is KGHSH and CDR2 is LQKENI. CDR3 nucleotide sequence: TGTGCCAGCTCACCCCAAAGCAACAGGGATTTGGGTGGCTACACCTTC. This gives the protein CASSPQSNRDLGGYTF. The full variable domain, with the rest looked up from reference TRBV18 and TRBJ1-2, is NAGVMQNPRHLVRRRGQEARLRCSPMKGHSHVYWYRQLPEEGLKFMVYLQKENIIDESGMPKERFSAEFPKEGPSILRIQQVVRGDSAAYFCASSPQSNRDLGGYTFGSGTRLTVV.

Remarks on this clone: The same CDR3 arises from other DNA sequences in this sample as well. The J gene is TRBJ1-1, the V gene TRBV9; D is possibly TRBD1 (6 bases). The CDR3 spans 15 residues. The germline V and J ends were trimmed by 3 bases and 2 bases, with 14 bases remaining between them. Germline CDR1 is SGDLS and CDR2 is YYNGEE. The CDR3 loop reads CASSAPPGANTEAFF. CDR3 in DNA: TGTGCCAGCAGCGCCCCACCGGGGGCAAACACTGAAGCTTTCTTT.

V is TRBV10-2 and J is TRBJ2-7, with D unclear. The V gene lost 2 bases and the J gene lost 4 bases, with 3 bases spanning the gap. The CDR3 spans 11 residues. Germline CDR1 WSHSY, CDR2 SAAADI. The DNA for the CDR3 is TGCGCCAGCAGTGAGGGGTACGAGCAGTACTTC. Its protein is CASSEGYEQYF.

V usage is TRBV7-2 and J usage is TRBJ2-5; no reliable D call. V lost 5 bases and J 1 base, leaving 5 bases between the germline ends. CDR3 length: 12 residues. CDR1 SGHTA and CDR2 FQGNSA come from the germline V gene. The CDR3 sequence: CASSQVQETQYF. CDR3 in DNA: TGTGCCAGCAGCCAGGTCCAAGAGACCCAGTACTTC.

The CDR3 coding sequence is TGTGCCAGCAGTGAAGGGGGGGGATGGACTGAAGCTTTCTTT. Translation: CASSEGGGWTEAFF. The V and J genes are TRBV6-1 and TRBJ1-1; the D gene is possibly TRBD1 (5 bases). The CDR3 is 14 residues long. Trimming took off 1 base at V and 5 bases at J, with 11 bases between the two ends. From germline, CDR1 is MNHNS and CDR2 SASEGT.

This clone has more than one count but fewer than ten. The chain uses TRBV14 and TRBJ2-3, with D tentatively TRBD2 (6 bases). Germline loops: CDR1 SGHDN, CDR2 FVKESK. CDR3 length: 15 amino acids. Trimming pared 1 base from V and 0 bases from J, leaving 8 bases between. The CDR3 DNA reads TGTGCCAGCAGCCAAGGCGGGGCTAGCACAGATACGCAGTATTTT. Its translation: CASSQGGASTDTQYF.

Only a few counts were recorded for this clone. The chain has TRBV5-1 and TRBJ1-3, with 9 positions matching TRBD1. The CDR3 extends over 16 amino acids. Germline CDR1 is SGHRS and CDR2 is YFSETQ. The trim removed 0 bases at V and 1 base at J, leaving 2 bases unmatched. CDR3 amino acids: CASSLDGQGSGNTIYF. The DNA for the CDR3 is TGCGCCAGCAGCTTGGATGGACAGGGGTCTGGAAACACCATATATTTT.

This chain joins TRBV12-5 and TRBJ2-7; the D is unclear. Looked up from germline, CDR1 is LGHNT and CDR2 is FRNRAP. Trimming took off 6 bases at V and 7 bases at J, with 13 bases between the two ends. The CDR3 extends over 12 amino acids. DNA for the CDR3: TGTGCTAGTGGCCGCGCGGTGGGAGAGCAGTACTTC. This encodes CASGRAVGEQYF.

The rearrangement uses TRBV19 and TRBJ2-3; D might be TRBD1 or TRBD2, each matching 6 bases. The CDR3 is 12 residues long. V gave up 5 bases and J gave up 8 bases, with 11 bases separating them. Germline CDR1 is LNHDA and CDR2 is SQIVND (reference sequence). The CDR3 nucleotides read TGTGCCAGTAGTGGGGGGCGGGCTACGCAGTATTTT. Residues: CASSGGRATQYF.

This clone came up a few times. The rearrangement links TRBV6-5 to TRBJ1-1; tentatively, D is TRBD1 (6 bases). The CDR3 is 16 amino acids. The germline CDR1 and CDR2 sequences are MNHEY and SVGAGI. Trimming shortened V by 0 bases and J by 3 bases, and 14 bases separated the two germline ends. The CDR3 DNA sequence: TGTGCCAGCAGTTACTCTCGGGGGGCATGGTACACTGAAGCTTTCTTT. The encoded protein is CASSYSRGAWYTEAFF.

The V call is TRBV15, the J call TRBJ2-1, with 11 bases aligning to TRBD2. From germline, CDR1 is LNHNV and CDR2 YYDKDF (reference sequence). The V gene end was trimmed by 1 base and the J gene end by 8 bases; junction bases not matched to a gene: 10. The CDR3 runs 17 residues. CDR3 sequence: CATSRGRLAGKGYEQFF. The CDR3 bases are TGTGCCACCAGCAGAGGAAGACTAGCGGGAAAGGGCTATGAGCAGTTCTTC.

The J gene is TRBJ2-5, the V gene TRBV19, with D unclear. The J call could be wrong; TRBJ2-7 is a better fit for the DNA end. The CDR3 is 16 residues long. CDR1 is LNHDA and CDR2 is SQIVND in the germline V gene (reference sequence). This chain's CDR3 is CASSMGSTRSSYEQYF. For the CDR3, the DNA is TGTGCCAGTAGTATGGGTTCTACAAGGAGCTCCTACGAGCAGTACTTC.